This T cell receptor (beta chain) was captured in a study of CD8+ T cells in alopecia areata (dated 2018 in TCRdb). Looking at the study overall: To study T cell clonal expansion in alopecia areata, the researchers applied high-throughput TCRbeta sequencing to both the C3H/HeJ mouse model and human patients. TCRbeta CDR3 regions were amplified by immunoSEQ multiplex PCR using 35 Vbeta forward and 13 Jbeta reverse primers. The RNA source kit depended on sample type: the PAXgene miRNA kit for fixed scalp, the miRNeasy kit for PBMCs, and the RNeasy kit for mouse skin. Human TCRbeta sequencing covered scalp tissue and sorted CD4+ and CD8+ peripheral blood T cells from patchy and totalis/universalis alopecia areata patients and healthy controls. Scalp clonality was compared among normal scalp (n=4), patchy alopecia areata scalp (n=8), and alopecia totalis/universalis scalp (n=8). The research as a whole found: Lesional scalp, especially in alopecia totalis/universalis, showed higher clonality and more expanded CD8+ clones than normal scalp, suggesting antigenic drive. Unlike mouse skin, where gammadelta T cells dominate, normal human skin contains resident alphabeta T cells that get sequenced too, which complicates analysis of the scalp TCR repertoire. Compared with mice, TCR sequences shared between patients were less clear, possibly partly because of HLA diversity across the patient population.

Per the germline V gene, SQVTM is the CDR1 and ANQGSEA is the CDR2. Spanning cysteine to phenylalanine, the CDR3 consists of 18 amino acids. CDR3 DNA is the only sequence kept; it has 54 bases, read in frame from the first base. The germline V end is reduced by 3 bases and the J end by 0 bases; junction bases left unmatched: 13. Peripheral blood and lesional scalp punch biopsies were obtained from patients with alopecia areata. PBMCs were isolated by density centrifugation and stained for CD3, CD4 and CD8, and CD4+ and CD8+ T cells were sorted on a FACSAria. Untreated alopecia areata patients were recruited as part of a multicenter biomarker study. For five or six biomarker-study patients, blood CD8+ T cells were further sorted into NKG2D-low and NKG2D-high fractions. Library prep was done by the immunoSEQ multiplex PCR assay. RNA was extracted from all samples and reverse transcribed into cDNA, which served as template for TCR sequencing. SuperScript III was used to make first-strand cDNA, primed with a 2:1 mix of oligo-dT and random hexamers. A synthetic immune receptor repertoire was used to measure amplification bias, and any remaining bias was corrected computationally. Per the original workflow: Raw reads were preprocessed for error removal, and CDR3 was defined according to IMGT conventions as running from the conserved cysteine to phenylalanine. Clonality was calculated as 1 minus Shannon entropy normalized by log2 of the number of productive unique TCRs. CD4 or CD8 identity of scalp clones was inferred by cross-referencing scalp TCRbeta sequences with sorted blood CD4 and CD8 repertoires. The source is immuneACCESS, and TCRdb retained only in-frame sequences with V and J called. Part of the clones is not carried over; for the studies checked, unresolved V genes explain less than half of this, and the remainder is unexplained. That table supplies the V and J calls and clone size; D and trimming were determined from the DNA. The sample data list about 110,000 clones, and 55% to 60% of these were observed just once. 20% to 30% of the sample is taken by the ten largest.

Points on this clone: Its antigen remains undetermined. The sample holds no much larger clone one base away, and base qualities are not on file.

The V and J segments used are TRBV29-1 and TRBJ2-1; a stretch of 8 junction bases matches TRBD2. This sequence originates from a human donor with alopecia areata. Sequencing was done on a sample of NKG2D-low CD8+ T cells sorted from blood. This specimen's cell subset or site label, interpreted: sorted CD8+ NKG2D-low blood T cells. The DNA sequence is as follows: TGCAGCGTTGAGAGTCCTAGCGGGTGGGTTAGCTCCTACAATGAGCAGTTCTTC. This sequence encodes CSVESPSGWVSSYNEQFF.